This note documents a single T cell receptor beta chain sequence. The sample comes from a study of blood T cell repertoires in COVID-19. Study-level information: Specimens from acute and convalescent COVID-19 originated in the United States, Italy and Spain.

The CDR3 has 13 residues. Germline V lookup: CDR1 SEHNR, CDR2 FQNEAQ (reference sequence). Trimming shortened V by 3 bases and J by 7 bases, and 12 bases separated the two germline ends. Source study methods: Scientists estimated how many nucleated cells there were by amplifying reference gene primers. Sequencing used immunoSEQ multiplex PCR; TCRdb keeps in-frame clones, though not all of them. Clone size and V and J calls were adopted from that table, with D and trimming inferred from the DNA. The table lists about 220,000 clones, roughly 85% of them singletons. The sample consisted of peripheral blood. This sequence originates from a woman older than 75 with acute or convalescent COVID-19. The chain couples TRBV7-9 to TRBJ1-1; D may be TRBD1 (5 bases). In nucleotides, the CDR3 is TGTGCCAGCAGCTTGGGGCAGGGTGGTGAAGCTTTCTTT. The encoded protein is CASSLGQGGEAFF.